Shown below are 20 T cell receptor beta chains from a single sample sequenced in a study of T cells after yellow fever vaccination. TCRdb itself ran the 5' RACE reads through MiXCR, one entry per CDR3 protein. The repertoire holds about 320,000 distinct CDR3 sequences, with around 12% as singletons. Sequenced material: CD4+ T cells sorted from PBMCs, taken 15 days after the yellow fever booster vaccination. All receptors derive from a man aged 18 to 29 who received the YFV17D yellow fever vaccine.

The V gene is TRBV9, the J gene TRBJ1-1; D not certain. V was shortened by 2 bases and J by 0 bases, with 8 bases between the two germline ends. The CDR3 has 14 residues. CDR1 and CDR2 (germline): SGDLS, YYNGEE. The CDR3 DNA follows: TGTGCCAGCAGCGTCTCTTACATGAACACTGAAGCTTTCTTT. Its translation is CASSVSYMNTEAFF.

The V call is TRBV20-1, the J call TRBJ2-3; TRBD2 might be the D (6 bases). The CDR3 consists of 14 residues. Deletions cut 0 bases from V and 9 bases from J, with 16 bases between. Germline values: CDR1 DFQATT, CDR2 SNEGSKA (reference sequence). Here the CDR3 DNA reads TGCAGTGCTAGAGATTCCAGCGGGTATATAACGCAGTATTTT. It translates to CSARDSSGYITQYF.

This clonotype was seen more than once but under ten times. V gene TRBV28 combines with J gene TRBJ1-6; unclear D gene. Trimming left V 2 bases short and J 6 bases short, with 8 bases between. This CDR3 is built from 14 residues. CDR1 is MDHEN, CDR2 SYDVKM, per germline. In DNA, the CDR3 is TGTGCCAGCAGTTTAGGCGGAATTAATTCACCCCTCCACTTT. Its translation: CASSLGGINSPLHF.

Here the CDR3 reads CASSRVGTASTDTQYF. CDR3 in DNA: TGTGCCAGCAGCCGAGTTGGGACAGCCAGCACAGATACGCAGTATTTT. The genes are TRBV13 and TRBJ2-3, with TRBD1 matching over 7 bases. The CDR3 sequence is 16 residues long. The J segment lost 0 bases and the V segment lost 5 bases, leaving 8 bases of the junction unmatched. Germline CDR1 PRHDT, CDR2 FYEKMQ (reference sequence).

In this sample, this clonotype turned up a few times. This chain links TRBV28 with TRBJ2-7, with D maybe TRBD2 (5 bases). The ends were cut back, 3 bases at V and 3 bases at J, with 15 bases in the middle. The CDR3 is 15 amino acids. The germline gives CDR1 MDHEN, CDR2 SYDVKM. DNA for the CDR3: TGTGCCAGCAGTTTTCCGGGAAGAGCGAACTACGAGCAGTACGTC. This encodes CASSFPGRANYEQYV.

The chain employs TRBV27 and TRBJ2-1; D is perhaps TRBD1 or TRBD2 (6 bases each). Germline lookup yields CDR1 MNHEY and CDR2 SMNVEV (reference sequence). V was cut by 5 bases and J by 8 bases, with 19 bases left in between. The CDR3 runs to 15 residues. The chain's CDR3 is CASSPGASVYYEQFF. The CDR3, as DNA: TGTGCCAGCAGTCCAGGGGCTAGCGTTTACTATGAGCAGTTCTTC.

The CDR3 sequence is CASTLNPRADNSYEQYF. The CDR3, as DNA: TGTGCCAGCACTCTGAACCCGCGGGCCGACAACTCCTACGAGCAGTACTTC. V usage is TRBV5-5 and J usage is TRBJ2-7; tentative D call: TRBD2 (5 bases). The CDR3 consists of 17 residues. Germline V gives CDR1 SGHKS, CDR2 YYEKEE (reference sequence). Trimming took off 6 bases at V and 0 bases at J, with 22 bases between the two ends.

The chain links TRBV9 to TRBJ1-3; D remains ambiguous. There are 12 residues in the CDR3. The germline V gene has CDR1 SGDLS and CDR2 YYNGEE. V was shortened by 3 bases and J by 9 bases, with 10 bases between the two germline ends. The chain's CDR3 is CASSGPGGTIYF. The CDR3 DNA is TGTGCCAGCAGCGGGCCCGGTGGCACCATATATTTT.

This rearrangement joins TRBV7-2 to TRBJ1-1; no definite D call. Per the germline V gene, CDR1 is SGHTA and CDR2 is FQGNSA. This CDR3 has 13 amino acids. Trimming left V 9 bases short and J 1 base short, with 12 bases between. The chain's CDR3 is CASTWSPNTEAFF. Here the CDR3 DNA reads TGTGCCAGTACCTGGTCACCGAACACTGAAGCTTTCTTT. Full variable domain (rest looked up from reference TRBV7-2 and TRBJ1-1): GAGVSQSPSNKVTEKGKDVELRCDPISGHTALYWYRQSLGQGLEFLIYFQGNSAPDKSGLPSDRFSAERTGGSVSTLTIQRTQQEDSAVYLCASTWSPNTEAFFGQGTRLTVV.

Here the CDR3 reads CASSQEAGGFSSSPLHF. The CDR3 nucleotides are TGCGCCAGCAGCCAAGAGGCAGGGGGCTTTTCCAGTTCACCCCTCCACTTT. This sequence joins TRBV4-3 and TRBJ1-6, with 8 positions matching TRBD1. This CDR3 has 17 amino acids. The V segment lost 0 bases and the J segment 9 bases; nucleotides outside the gene matches: 10. CDR1 is LGHNA and CDR2 is YSLEER in the germline V gene.

Only a few counts were recorded for this clonotype. The J gene is TRBJ2-3, the V gene TRBV4-3, with TRBD2 as a possible D gene (5 bases). The germline V and J ends were trimmed by 0 bases and 3 bases, with 13 bases remaining between them. This CDR3 region has 16 residues. Per germline, CDR1 LGHNA and CDR2 YSLEER. The CDR3 region is CASSQEWRVRTDTQYF. The CDR3 DNA follows: TGCGCCAGCAGCCAAGAATGGCGGGTTCGGACAGATACGCAGTATTTT.

The chain joins TRBV7-6 to TRBJ1-1; tentatively, D is TRBD1 (5 bases). The CDR3 covers 14 residues. The germline V and J ends were trimmed by 1 base and 8 bases, with 14 bases remaining between them. From germline, CDR1 is SGHVS and CDR2 FNYEAQ. The CDR3 DNA follows: TGTGCCAGCAGCTTAGGTGGGGACGTCAGCGAAGCTTTCTTT. This sequence encodes CASSLGGDVSEAFF.

V and J are TRBV7-2 and TRBJ1-5; D is uncertain. The germline gives CDR1 SGHTA, CDR2 FQGNSA. The CDR3 length is 14 residues. Trimming removed 5 bases from V and 5 bases from J, with 13 bases in between. The CDR3 here is CASSGYREDQPQHF. The CDR3 DNA is TGTGCCAGCAGCGGATATAGGGAGGATCAGCCCCAGCATTTT.

This chain links TRBV6-2 or TRBV6-3 with TRBJ2-7, with D maybe TRBD2 (6 bases). The germline V gene encodes CDR1 MNHEY and CDR2 SVGEGT. The CDR3 runs 14 residues. V was cut by 7 bases and J by 3 bases, with 16 bases left in between. CDR3 nucleotide sequence: TGTGCCAGCACCACGGCGGGGATAGTCTACGAGCAGTACTTC. As protein: CASTTAGIVYEQYF.

This clonotype occurred a few times. CDR3 DNA: TGTGCCTGGAGATCAGATACCGACATTCAGTACTTC. Translated, it gives CAWRSDTDIQYF. This chain joins TRBV30 and TRBJ2-4, with D hard to call. V lost 3 bases and J lost 8, with 11 bases in between. CDR1 is GTSNPN and CDR2 is SVGIG in the germline V gene (reference sequence). There are 12 residues in the CDR3.

This clonotype was observed a few times. V and J are TRBV18 and TRBJ2-7, with D unresolved. This CDR3 contains 12 residues. Germline CDR1 and CDR2: KGHSH and LQKENI. V lost 1 base and J lost 4, with 5 bases in between. The CDR3 DNA reads TGTGCCAGCTCACCACAGGAGTACGAGCAGTACTTC. Translated: CASSPQEYEQYF.

J is TRBJ1-4 and V is TRBV7-8, with D perhaps TRBD1 (5 bases). The V gene's germline CDR1 is SGHVS and CDR2 FQNEAQ. The CDR3 loop spans 13 amino acids. V lost 6 bases and J 7 bases, leaving 12 bases between the germline ends. CDR3 DNA: TGTGCCAGCAGAGGCAGGGATGGTGAAAAACTGTTTTTT. Protein product: CASRGRDGEKLFF.

This clonotype was detected a few times. This chain uses TRBV5-1 with TRBJ2-2; D is uncertain. V was shortened by 2 bases and J by 10 bases, with 12 bases between the two germline ends. The CDR3 runs 13 residues. In germline, CDR1 is SGHRS, CDR2 YFSETQ. This CDR3 is CASSLPSSAELFF. CDR3 DNA: TGCGCCAGCAGCTTACCATCATCGGCGGAGCTGTTTTTT.

The chain links TRBV18 to TRBJ2-3; tentatively, D is TRBD2 (6 bases). Per the germline V gene, CDR1 is KGHSH and CDR2 is LQKENI. The CDR3 runs to 16 residues. The V and J ends lost 2 bases and 6 bases respectively, with 18 bases between them. The CDR3 here is CASSPELASTGDTQYF. The CDR3 nucleotides read TGTGCCAGCTCACCAGAGCTAGCGTCTACCGGCGATACGCAGTATTTT.

This clonotype was counted between two and nine times. In DNA, the CDR3 is TGCAGTGCTAGACCCTCGGGCCATTACGAGCAGTACTTC. It translates to CSARPSGHYEQYF. The chain is built from TRBV20-1 and TRBJ2-7; D gene uncertain. Trimming stripped 2 bases from V and 4 bases from J, with 12 bases between. Per the germline V gene, CDR1 is DFQATT and CDR2 is SNEGSKA (reference sequence). This CDR3 is 13 amino acids long.